These 30 T cell receptor beta chains came from one sample sequenced in a study of shared clonotypes between healthy human individuals. The assay was immunoSEQ multiplex PCR, and TCRdb's table has in-frame clones only and misses some. This table holds about 2.5 million clones, 85% to 95% found once. The sample taken for sequencing was naive CD4+ T cells from PBMCs. Stated subset: CD45RA+ positively selected. The source is a man between 18 and 29 years old in good health. Some clones in this sample may be carry-over from other donors' samples.

V gene TRBV27 combines with J gene TRBJ2-7; no clear D. The CDR3 has 13 residues. With 7 bases removed from V and 2 bases from J, the gap between germline ends came to 12 bases. Germline V gene lookup returns CDR1 MNHEY and CDR2 SMNVEV (reference sequence). CDR3 protein: CASNPSATYEQYF. CDR3 bases: TGTGCCAGCAACCCGAGCGCTACCTACGAGCAGTACTTC.

The V call is TRBV19, the J call TRBJ1-1; 7 positions agree with TRBD1. The germline CDR1 and CDR2 sequences are LNHDA and SQIVND (reference sequence). V shed 4 bases and J 1 base; nucleotides not matched to a gene: 3. The CDR3 has 14 residues. The CDR3 reads CASSNRDRNTEAFF. In DNA form, the CDR3 reads TGTGCCAGTAGTAACCGGGACAGGAACACTGAAGCTTTCTTT.

The chain carries TRBV30 and TRBJ2-7; D uncertain. V lost 8 bases, J lost 0 bases, and 17 bases lay in between. The CDR3 length is 14 residues. CDR1 GTSNPN and CDR2 SVGIG come from the germline V gene (reference sequence). The CDR3 coding sequence is TGTGCCGCCCGAAGGGATGTGGGCTCCTACGAGCAGTACTTC. Amino acid sequence: CAARRDVGSYEQYF.

This sequence joins TRBV27 and TRBJ2-2; TRBD2 aligns across 11 bases. V shed 6 bases and J 7 bases; nucleotides not matched to a gene: 10. This CDR3 has 16 amino acids. Germline V lookup: CDR1 MNHEY, CDR2 SMNVEV (reference sequence). The chain's CDR3 is CASSTGTSGPHGELFF. For the CDR3, the DNA is TGTGCCAGCAGCACCGGGACTAGCGGCCCCCACGGGGAGCTGTTTTTT.

The V call is TRBV7-3, the J call TRBJ2-7; D possibly corresponds to TRBD1 (6 bases). V was pared by 1 base and J by 6 bases, with 13 bases between. The CDR3 is made up of 14 amino acids. Germline V lookup: CDR1 SGHTA, CDR2 FQGTGA. In DNA, the CDR3 is TGTGCCAGCAGCTTAAGGGGGCCGGCCGGCGAGCAGTACTTC. Translating it yields CASSLRGPAGEQYF. Together with reference TRBV7-3 and TRBJ2-7, the CDR3 gives the full variable domain: GAGVSQTPSNKVTEKGKYVELRCDPISGHTALYWYRQSLGQGPEFLIYFQGTGAADDSGLPNDRFFAVRPEGSVSTLKIQRTERGDSAVYLCASSLRGPAGEQYFGPGTRLTVT.

In this sample, this clone turned up once. The chain joins TRBV21-1 to TRBJ2-1; TRBD2 was called by the table and not checked on the DNA. TRBV21-1 constitutes a pseudogene. This CDR3 region has 18 residues. The CDR3 coding sequence is TGTGCCAGCAGCAAATCCCATTGGGGGAGGCCTCCCTACAATGAGCAGTTCTTC. Translation gives CASSKSHWGRPPYNEQFF.

The chain joins TRBV7-2 to TRBJ1-1; 7 bases map to TRBD1. The CDR3 consists of 16 residues. Germline CDR1 is SGHTA and CDR2 is FQGNSA. V trimming: 1 base; J trimming: 0 bases; junction bases outside the gene matches: 5. CDR3 in DNA: TGTGCCAGCAGCTTAGGGCAGGGGGTTATGAACACTGAAGCTTTCTTT. Protein: CASSLGQGVMNTEAFF.

Note on this clone: Other nucleotide sequences from this sample produce the same CDR3. The chain links TRBV30 to TRBJ2-1; D not resolved. Germline values: CDR1 GTSNPN, CDR2 SVGIG (reference sequence). V lost 0 bases and J lost 2, with 11 bases in between. CDR3 length: 15 amino acids. For the CDR3, the DNA is TGTGCCTGGAGTGTACGTGGCTCTCCCTACAATGAGCAGTTCTTC. Its translation is CAWSVRGSPYNEQFF.

The V gene is TRBV5-4, the J gene TRBJ1-1; no clear D gene. Germline-derived CDR1 and CDR2 are SGHNT and YYREEE (reference sequence). V lost 4 bases and J lost 2, with 12 bases in between. CDR3 length: 14 residues. The DNA for the CDR3 is TGTGCCAGCAGCCAGTTACGGGATAACACTGAAGCTTTCTTT. Amino acids: CASSQLRDNTEAFF.

The chain is built from TRBV29-1 and TRBJ2-5; 7 bases fit TRBD1. V was clipped by 6 bases and J by 2 bases; unmatched bases: 9. The V gene's germline CDR1 is SQVTM and CDR2 ANQGSEA. The CDR3 extends over 14 amino acids. The CDR3 region has the DNA TGCAGCGTCCTGGACAGGTCCCTACAAGAGACCCAGTACTTC. Encoded protein: CSVLDRSLQETQYF.

The chain links TRBV5-1 to TRBJ2-3; D unresolved. CDR3 length equals 15 residues. V lost 6 bases and J 2 bases, leaving 16 bases between the germline ends. CDR1 is SGHRS, CDR2 YFSETQ, per germline. CDR3 sequence: CASKDDVGNTDTQYF. The DNA for the CDR3 is TGCGCCAGCAAGGATGATGTTGGGAACACAGATACGCAGTATTTT. Full variable domain (outside the CDR3, taken from reference TRBV5-1 and TRBJ2-3): KAGVTQTPRYLIKTRGQQVTLSCSPISGHRSVSWYQQTPGQGLQFLFEYFSETQRNKGNFPGRFSGRQFSNSRSEMNVSTLELGDSALYLCASKDDVGNTDTQYFGPGTRLTVL.

The CDR3 protein is CASSVGGLAGVGAGELFF. CDR3 sequence (DNA): TGTGCCAGCAGTGTGGGGGGACTAGCGGGAGTAGGGGCCGGGGAGCTGTTTTTT. The chain combines TRBV28 with TRBJ2-2; 14 bases fit TRBD2. With V trimmed by 5 bases and J by 6 bases, 11 bases remained unmatched. Germline V CDR1 and CDR2: MDHEN, SYDVKM. There are 18 residues in the CDR3.

This chain connects TRBV7-3 to TRBJ2-3; tentative D call: TRBD1 (6 bases). The germline CDR1 and CDR2 sequences are SGHTA and FQGTGA. Deletions cut 2 bases from V and 3 bases from J, with 9 bases between. CDR3 size: 14 residues. CDR3: CASSLEGVTDTQYF. As DNA, the CDR3 is TGTGCCAGCAGCTTAGAGGGGGTTACAGATACGCAGTATTTT.

Concerning this clone: Other DNA sequences in the sample encode the same CDR3. The chain combines TRBV28 with TRBJ2-7; 8 bases are shared with TRBD1. Germline values: CDR1 MDHEN, CDR2 SYDVKM. The length of the CDR3 is 14 residues. Germline trimming cut 6 bases from V and 0 bases from J; bases unmatched to any gene: 4. DNA for the CDR3: TGTGCCAGCAGAGAGACAGGGGCCTCCTACGAGCAGTACTTC. Its protein is CASRETGASYEQYF.

This clone was found a few times. The chain couples TRBV7-9 to TRBJ1-1; D uncertain. Between the trimmed V and J ends, which lost 1 base and 3 bases, there was a span of 6 bases. Germline V lookup: CDR1 SEHNR, CDR2 FQNEAQ (reference sequence). There are 13 residues in the CDR3. CDR3 sequence (DNA): TGTGCCAGCAGCTTAGGAGCATACACTGAAGCTTTCTTT. Its translation is CASSLGAYTEAFF.

CDR3 bases: TGTGCCAGCAGCAAGGGTGGCCAGTCCTACGAGCAGTACTTC. Translation: CASSKGGQSYEQYF. V gene TRBV5-8 combines with J gene TRBJ2-7; D not resolved. Trimming left V 4 bases short and J 1 base short, with 12 bases between. The germline CDR1 and CDR2 sequences are SGHTS and YDEGEE. The CDR3 loop spans 14 amino acids.

As concerns this clone: In the same sample, other DNA sequences code for this CDR3. The chain recombines TRBV5-1 with TRBJ2-1, with D uncertain. Germline lookup yields CDR1 SGHRS and CDR2 YFSETQ. V was clipped by 0 bases and J by 0 bases, with 7 bases between them. The CDR3 is 15 residues long. The CDR3 DNA reads as TGCGCCAGCAGCTTGGTTGGAAACTCCTACAATGAGCAGTTCTTC. Amino acid sequence: CASSLVGNSYNEQFF.

The chain links TRBV14 to TRBJ1-4; D might be TRBD1 (5 bases). Trimming pared 4 bases from V and 8 bases from J, leaving 14 bases between. The CDR3 spans 14 residues. Germline V gives CDR1 SGHDN, CDR2 FVKESK. The CDR3 is CASSPGPLGEKLFF. CDR3 DNA: TGTGCCAGCAGCCCGGGACCTTTAGGGGAAAAACTGTTTTTT.

The chain's CDR3 is CSVGRQETQYF. The CDR3 nucleotides are TGCAGTGTAGGGCGACAAGAGACCCAGTACTTC. This chain links TRBV20-1 with TRBJ2-5; no reliable D call. CDR3 length: 11 amino acids. Germline V gives CDR1 DFQATT, CDR2 SNEGSKA (reference sequence). Trimming shortened V by 7 bases and J by 2 bases, and 8 bases separated the two germline ends.

The genes are TRBV29-1 and TRBJ2-7, with D perhaps TRBD1 (6 bases). V gave up 7 bases and J gave up 3 bases, with 16 bases separating them. This CDR3 region has 13 residues. Germline V lookup: CDR1 SQVTM, CDR2 ANQGSEA. DNA of the CDR3: TGCAGCGCCGAAGCTCAACAGGGCTACGAGCAGTACTTC. This encodes CSAEAQQGYEQYF.

The rearrangement links TRBV4-1 to TRBJ2-2; D call uncertain. The CDR3 totals 15 residues. V was shortened by 5 bases and J by 3 bases, with 13 bases between the two germline ends. Per germline, CDR1 MGHRA and CDR2 YSYEKL. The CDR3: CASSKGPIDTGELFF. The DNA of the CDR3 is TGCGCCAGCAGCAAAGGGCCGATTGACACCGGGGAGCTGTTTTTT.

This chain links TRBV27 with TRBJ1-5; D might be TRBD1 (6 bases). This CDR3 comprises 15 residues. Trimming left V 3 bases short and J 3 bases short, with 12 bases between. The germline gives CDR1 MNHEY, CDR2 SMNVEV (reference sequence). This chain's CDR3 is CASSFTRGSNQPQHF. The CDR3 DNA reads TGTGCCAGCAGTTTCACTAGGGGGTCCAATCAGCCCCAGCATTTT.

V and J are TRBV19 and TRBJ1-2; no definite D call. There are 15 residues in the CDR3. V was cut by 7 bases and J by 3 bases, with 18 bases left in between. CDR1 is LNHDA and CDR2 is SQIVND in the germline V gene (reference sequence). Written as DNA, the CDR3 is TGTGCCAGTAAGACACTGATACCCCCCGACTATGGCTACACCTTC. This sequence encodes CASKTLIPPDYGYTF.

The CDR3 loop reads CASSVRDRHGETQYF. CDR3 DNA sequence: TGCGCCAGCAGCGTCCGGGACCGCCACGGGGAGACCCAGTACTTC. This chain links TRBV5-1 with TRBJ2-5, with D perhaps TRBD1 or TRBD2 (5 bases each). V was trimmed by 4 bases and J by 5 bases, leaving 18 bases between them. The germline gives CDR1 SGHRS, CDR2 YFSETQ. This CDR3 comprises 15 residues.

The chain links TRBV6-5 to TRBJ1-4, with 7 bases lining up with TRBD1. The germline V gene encodes CDR1 MNHEY and CDR2 SVGAGI. The V gene end was trimmed by 2 bases and the J gene end by 8 bases; junction bases not matched to a gene: 2. The CDR3 has 13 amino acids. The CDR3 DNA follows: TGTGCCAGCAGTTACACAGGGGCGGAAAAACTGTTTTTT. Its protein is CASSYTGAEKLFF.

V and J are TRBV18 and TRBJ2-1; 7 bases agree with TRBD1. V was clipped by 0 bases and J by 6 bases; unmatched bases: 11. The CDR3 sequence is 17 residues long. In germline, CDR1 is KGHSH, CDR2 LQKENI. For the CDR3, the DNA is TGTGCCAGCTCACCACCGTCACAGGGGTTGATTATCAATGAGCAGTTCTTC. This encodes CASSPPSQGLIINEQFF.

This clone was observed a handful of times. The chain has TRBV18 and TRBJ1-1, with D possibly matching TRBD1 (6 bases). This CDR3 comprises 13 residues. Trimming stripped 3 bases from V and 6 bases from J, with 11 bases between. Germline-derived CDR1 and CDR2 are KGHSH and LQKENI. In DNA, the CDR3 is TGTGCCAGCTCACCCTCAGAGGGGGCTGAAGCTTTCTTT. Translation gives CASSPSEGAEAFF.

The CDR3 reads CAWQQTGGLGYTF. The DNA for the CDR3 is TGTGCCTGGCAACAAACAGGGGGCCTTGGCTACACCTTC. The gene calls are TRBV30 and TRBJ1-2; TRBD1 matches at 9 bases. The CDR3 totals 13 residues. Germline V gene data show CDR1 as GTSNPN and CDR2 as SVGIG (reference sequence). The J segment lost 7 bases and the V segment lost 5 bases, leaving 8 bases of the junction unmatched. Combining the CDR3 with reference TRBV30 and TRBJ1-2 gives the whole variable domain SQTIHQWPATLVQPVGSPLSLECTVEGTSNPNLYWYRQAAGRGLQLLFYSVGIGQISSEVPQNLSASRPQDRQFILSSKKLLLSDSGFYLCAWQQTGGLGYTFGSGTRLTVV.

This clone was counted only a few times. The chain employs TRBV7-9 and TRBJ1-4; 9 bases fit TRBD1. Trimming took 5 bases from V and 5 from J; bases not matched to a gene: 3. The CDR3 is 14 residues long. Germline V gives CDR1 SEHNR, CDR2 FQNEAQ (reference sequence). The CDR3 region has the DNA TGTGCCAGCAGCGTGGGACAGGGAAATGAAAAACTGTTTTTT. Translation gives CASSVGQGNEKLFF.

This sequence joins TRBV10-3 and TRBJ2-1, with 12 bases aligning to TRBD2. Per the germline V gene, CDR1 is ENHRY and CDR2 is SYGVKD. The CDR3 totals 20 residues. V shed 4 bases and J 1 base; nucleotides not matched to a gene: 14. CDR3 DNA sequence: TGTGCCATCAGTGCCAGCCGGACTAGCGGGAATGTGGGGTCCTACAATGAGCAGTTCTTC. Protein: CAISASRTSGNVGSYNEQFF.